Shown below are 10 T cell receptor beta chains from a single sample sequenced in a study of CD8 T cells in ankylosing spondylitis. The antigens these receptors bind are not known. The study, taken as a whole, reports: Ankylosing spondylitis blood seemed to carry a telltale TCR beta motif made of roughly eight highly homologous variants.

One entry per CDR3 protein, called by TCRdb with MiXCR from the 5' RACE reads. The data hold 750,000 to 850,000 distinct CDR3 sequences, with approximately 12% observed a single time. Sequenced: blood, either unsorted or a sorted T cell fraction (not recorded which). The receptors were gathered from a male donor with ankylosing spondylitis.

Only a few counts were recorded for this clonotype. The genes are TRBV20-1 and TRBJ2-1; D might be TRBD1 or TRBD2, each matching 5 bases. This CDR3 region has 16 residues. In germline, CDR1 is DFQATT, CDR2 SNEGSKA (reference sequence). V was cut by 3 bases and J by 1 base, with 16 bases left in between. The CDR3 here is CSARAAGTPSYNEQFF. For the CDR3, the DNA is TGCAGTGCTAGGGCGGCAGGGACCCCATCCTACAATGAGCAGTTCTTC.

This clonotype was recorded at least ten times. The gene calls are TRBV29-1 and TRBJ2-2; the D call may be TRBD1 or TRBD2 (5 bases each). Trimming took 3 bases from V and 4 from J, leaving 12 bases between them. The germline V gene encodes CDR1 SQVTM and CDR2 ANQGSEA. This CDR3 spans 14 amino acids. For the CDR3, the DNA is TGCAGCGTTGATTCCGGGGCGCCCACCGGGGAGCTGTTTTTT. Translated: CSVDSGAPTGELFF.

This chain uses TRBV9 with TRBJ2-3; the D gene is possibly TRBD1 (7 bases). This CDR3 region has 15 residues. CDR1 and CDR2 from the germline V gene are SGDLS and YYNGEE. V lost 4 bases, J lost 8 bases, and 20 bases lay in between. The CDR3 spells CASSPYRAQGGTQYF. The CDR3 DNA is TGTGCCAGCAGCCCATACAGGGCCCAGGGGGGTACGCAGTATTTT.

V is TRBV20-1 and J is TRBJ2-2; D perhaps matches TRBD1 (5 bases). Looked up from germline, CDR1 is DFQATT and CDR2 is SNEGSKA (reference sequence). V shed 3 bases and J shed 4 bases, with 9 bases lying between them. The CDR3 totals 13 residues. The CDR3 nucleotides read TGCAGTGCTAGCCCCAGGGTCACCGGGGAGCTGTTTTTT. Translating it yields CSASPRVTGELFF.

In its sample, this clonotype was seen a few times. V gene TRBV5-1 combines with J gene TRBJ1-6, with D perhaps matching TRBD1 (6 bases). Per germline, CDR1 SGHRS and CDR2 YFSETQ. This CDR3 comprises 16 residues. Deletions cut 5 bases from V and 0 bases from J, with 12 bases between. The CDR3 reads CASRKGGSSYNSPLHF. The CDR3 DNA follows: TGCGCCAGCAGGAAGGGGGGAAGCTCCTATAATTCACCCCTCCACTTT.

The CDR3 here is CSALRSGRGETQYF. DNA for the CDR3: TGCAGTGCTCTTCGGAGCGGGAGGGGAGAGACCCAGTACTTC. V usage is TRBV20-1 and J usage is TRBJ2-5; TRBD2 matches at 10 bases. The CDR3 runs 14 residues. CDR1 is DFQATT and CDR2 is SNEGSKA in the germline V gene (reference sequence). V trimming: 5 bases; J trimming: 4 bases; junction bases outside the gene matches: 7.

V gene TRBV12-3 or TRBV12-4 combines with J gene TRBJ1-2; TRBD1 matches at 11 bases. The CDR3 contains 14 residues. With V trimmed by 8 bases and J by 6 bases, 8 bases remained unmatched. The CDR3 loop is CASGRTGGYDGYTF. CDR3 nucleotides: TGTGCCAGCGGTCGGACAGGGGGCTACGATGGCTACACCTTC.

The chain joins TRBV20-1 to TRBJ2-5; a weak D match, TRBD1 (6 bases). With 6 bases removed from V and 2 bases from J, the gap between germline ends came to 13 bases. CDR1 DFQATT and CDR2 SNEGSKA come from the germline V gene (reference sequence). The CDR3 extends over 13 amino acids. The CDR3 nucleotides are TGCAGTGCCCTCCGGGACACGCAAGAGACCCAGTACTTC. Its translation: CSALRDTQETQYF.

This sequence joins TRBV24-1 and TRBJ2-2; possible D gene TRBD2, 5 bases. CDR3 length equals 15 residues. CDR1 and CDR2 from the germline V gene are KGHDR and SFDVKD. V lost 4 bases to trimming and J lost 6 bases, with 14 bases between them. The CDR3 is CATSDPAAESGELFF. CDR3 DNA: TGTGCCACCAGTGACCCAGCGGCAGAATCCGGGGAGCTGTTTTTT.

V gene TRBV18 combines with J gene TRBJ1-1; D is possibly TRBD1 (6 bases). This CDR3 has 14 amino acids. Trimming left V 2 bases short and J 2 bases short, with 9 bases between. CDR1 and CDR2 from the germline V gene are KGHSH and LQKENI. The CDR3 DNA follows: TGTGCCAGCTCACCAGTAGGGGGAAACACTGAAGCTTTCTTT. It translates to CASSPVGGNTEAFF.